Below, 14 T cell receptor beta chains from the same sample are listed, as sequenced in a study of shared clonotypes between healthy human individuals. Using immunoSEQ multiplex PCR, the repertoire was profiled, and TCRdb retains in-frame clones only, with some absent. The table lists some 2,000,000 clones, more than 90% of them singletons, with over 0.1% in the top ten. Sample: naive CD4+ T cells sorted from blood. Subset reported: CD45RA+ positively selected. Receptor source: a man aged 18 to 35 in good health.

This clone was recorded once. This chain joins TRBV28 and TRBJ1-2, with a possible D match to TRBD1 (5 bases). The CDR3 consists of 13 residues. CDR1 is MDHEN, CDR2 SYDVKM, per germline. The germline V and J ends were trimmed by 7 bases and 6 bases, with 15 bases remaining between them. CDR3 DNA sequence: TGTGCCAGCACCGCCCGGGCGGGGGATGGCTACACCTTC. It specifies CASTARAGDGYTF.

The chain recombines TRBV6-5 with TRBJ1-6, with 10 bases identical to TRBD1. V dropped 4 bases and J dropped 9; count of bases not matched to a gene: 3. This CDR3 contains 14 residues. From germline, CDR1 is MNHEY and CDR2 SVGAGI. CDR3 DNA sequence: TGTGCCAGCAGTTCGGGACAGGGGAGTTCACCCCTCCACTTT. Translation gives CASSSGQGSSPLHF.

The rearrangement joins TRBV6-5 to TRBJ1-6, with TRBD1 matching 7 bases. The CDR3 extends over 15 amino acids. The germline V gene has CDR1 MNHEY and CDR2 SVGAGI. Trimming removed 6 bases from V and 6 bases from J; junction bases left unmatched: 8. CDR3 DNA: TGTGCCAGCAGCCATTCGGACAGGCTTAATTCACCCCTCCACTTT. Protein: CASSHSDRLNSPLHF.

This CDR3 is CASSGGPGLVGDTGELFF. The CDR3 DNA is TGTGCCAGCAGCGGAGGTCCAGGGCTCGTGGGGGACACCGGGGAGCTGTTTTTT. The V call is TRBV2, the J call TRBJ2-2; either TRBD1 or TRBD2 may fit D (5 bases each). V lost 6 bases, J lost 3 bases, and 23 bases lay in between. In germline, CDR1 is SNHLY, CDR2 FYNNEI. The CDR3 is 18 residues long. Combining the CDR3 with reference TRBV2 and TRBJ2-2 gives the whole variable domain EPEVTQTPSHQVTQMGQEVILRCVPISNHLYFYWYRQILGQKVEFLVSFYNNEISEKSEIFDDQFSVERPDGSNFTLKIRSTKLEDSAMYFCASSGGPGLVGDTGELFFGEGSRLTVL.

This clone appeared once. The chain couples TRBV30 to TRBJ1-4; D is ambiguous. The CDR3 is 13 amino acids. The germline V gene has CDR1 GTSNPN and CDR2 SVGIG (reference sequence). V dropped 5 bases and J dropped 5 bases, with 12 bases sitting between them. The CDR3 DNA reads TGTGCCTGGCTTCCCCCCGGGAATGAAAAACTGTTTTTT. It yields the protein CAWLPPGNEKLFF.

This clone was seen a single time. This chain uses TRBV30 with TRBJ1-1, with a tentative D call TRBD1 (5 bases). This CDR3 is 13 amino acids long. CDR1 and CDR2 (germline): GTSNPN, SVGIG (reference sequence). Trimming removed 2 bases at V and 4 bases at J, with 11 bases between. CDR3 sequence (DNA): TGTGCCTGGAGTAGTAGGGGCGTCACTGAAGCTTTCTTT. It translates to CAWSSRGVTEAFF.

The CDR3 here is CASQVARESNYGYTF. The CDR3 DNA reads TGTGCCAGCCAGGTGGCCCGTGAATCTAACTATGGCTACACCTTC. The rearrangement links TRBV7-9 to TRBJ1-2; no clear D. Looked up from germline, CDR1 is SEHNR and CDR2 is FQNEAQ (reference sequence). The CDR3 runs to 15 residues. Trimming stripped 8 bases from V and 0 bases from J, with 16 bases between.

V and J are TRBV13 and TRBJ1-2, with D possibly being TRBD1 (5 bases). The length of the CDR3 is 15 residues. With 0 bases removed from V and 4 bases from J, the gap between germline ends came to 12 bases. Germline loops: CDR1 PRHDT, CDR2 FYEKMQ (reference sequence). In DNA, the CDR3 is TGTGCCAGCAGCTTAGGGGCCAGGGTACTCTATGGCTACACCTTC. This codes for CASSLGARVLYGYTF.

This chain links TRBV7-9 with TRBJ2-5; a possible D gene is TRBD2 (6 bases). Trimming pared 5 bases from V and 5 bases from J, leaving 12 bases between. This CDR3 spans 13 amino acids. Germline CDR1 SEHNR, CDR2 FQNEAQ (reference sequence). The CDR3 region has the DNA TGTGCCAGCAGCACGACTAGTCCGGAGACCCAGTACTTC. This translates into CASSTTSPETQYF.

In regard to this clone: Other DNA sequences in the same sample also yield this CDR3. The genes are TRBV28 and TRBJ2-7; TRBD1 matches at 10 bases. V lost 8 bases and J lost 0; bases outside the gene matches: 4. The CDR3 is 14 residues long. CDR1 and CDR2 (germline): MDHEN, SYDVKM. The DNA of the CDR3 is TGTGCCAGCCGGAGGACAGGGGGCTCCTACGAGCAGTACTTC. This sequence encodes CASRRTGGSYEQYF.

The rearrangement links TRBV19 to TRBJ2-5; a weak D match, TRBD1 (5 bases). The CDR3 is 13 residues long. V was pared by 0 bases and J by 10 bases, with 12 bases between. The germline V gene has CDR1 LNHDA and CDR2 SQIVND (reference sequence). The CDR3 reads CASSIDLGRDQYF. DNA for the CDR3: TGTGCCAGTAGTATAGATCTGGGCAGGGACCAGTACTTC.

The genes are TRBV7-2 and TRBJ2-3, with D unresolved. The germline V and J ends were trimmed by 4 bases and 2 bases, with 4 bases remaining between them. CDR1 and CDR2 from the germline V gene are SGHTA and FQGNSA. The CDR3 is 12 residues long. For the CDR3, the DNA is TGTGCCAGCAGCTCCATCACAGATACGCAGTATTTT. Translation gives CASSSITDTQYF.

The genes are TRBV9 and TRBJ2-7; 9 positions agree with TRBD1. The V gene end was trimmed by 3 bases and the J gene end by 0 bases; junction bases not matched to a gene: 4. This CDR3 has 15 residues. Germline lookup yields CDR1 SGDLS and CDR2 YYNGEE. The CDR3 loop reads CASSAGQGTSYEQYF. DNA for the CDR3: TGTGCCAGCAGCGCGGGACAGGGTACCTCCTACGAGCAGTACTTC.

The chain couples TRBV5-1 to TRBJ2-2; TRBD1 is a possible D gene (7 bases). Germline loops: CDR1 SGHRS, CDR2 YFSETQ. Trimming took 4 bases from V and 7 from J, leaving 17 bases between them. CDR3 size: 15 residues. The CDR3 DNA follows: TGCGCCAGCAGCCAAAGACAGGGAGGAAGCGGGGAGCTGTTTTTT. Protein sequence: CASSQRQGGSGELFF. Full variable domain (remainder filled in from reference TRBV5-1 and TRBJ2-2): KAGVTQTPRYLIKTRGQQVTLSCSPISGHRSVSWYQQTPGQGLQFLFEYFSETQRNKGNFPGRFSGRQFSNSRSEMNVSTLELGDSALYLCASSQRQGGSGELFFGEGSRLTVL.